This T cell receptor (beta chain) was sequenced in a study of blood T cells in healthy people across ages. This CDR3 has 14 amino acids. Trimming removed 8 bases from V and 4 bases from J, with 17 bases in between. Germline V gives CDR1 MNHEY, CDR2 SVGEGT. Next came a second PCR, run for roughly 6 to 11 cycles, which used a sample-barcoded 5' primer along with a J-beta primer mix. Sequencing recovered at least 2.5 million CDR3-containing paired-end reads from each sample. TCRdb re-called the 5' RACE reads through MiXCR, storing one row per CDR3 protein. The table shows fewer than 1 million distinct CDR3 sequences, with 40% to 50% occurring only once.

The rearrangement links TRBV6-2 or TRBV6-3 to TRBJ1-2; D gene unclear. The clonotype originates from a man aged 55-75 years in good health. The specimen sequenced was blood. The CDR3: CASAHKIASYGYTF. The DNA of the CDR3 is TGTGCCAGCGCGCATAAGATAGCTAGCTATGGCTACACCTTC.